Each of the 2 T cell receptor beta chains below was sequenced from the same sample in a study. TCRdb analysed the RT-PCR reads with MiXCR anew, one entry per CDR3 protein. The sample lists 550,000 to 750,000 distinct CDR3 sequences; approximately 14% were seen once. Input material: memory CD4+ T cells from blood. All receptors come from a female donor in good health, serving as a healthy control.

A single count supports this clonotype. CDR3 DNA: TGTGCCAGCAGCTTCGGGACAGGTTCACTAGAGACCCAGTACTTC. Residues: CASSFGTGSLETQYF. The chain combines TRBV7-2 with TRBJ2-5; the match to TRBD1 covers 8 bases. CDR3 size: 15 residues. The germline CDR1 and CDR2 sequences are SGHTA and FQGNSA. With 3 bases clipped from V and 4 bases from J, the junction kept 7 bases outside the gene matches.

The sample holds a few counts of this clonotype. This chain uses TRBV5-1 with TRBJ2-7; no reliable D call. V dropped 0 bases and J dropped 2 bases, with 12 bases sitting between them. CDR3 length: 15 amino acids. CDR1 SGHRS and CDR2 YFSETQ come from the germline V gene. CDR3 in amino acids: CASSLVARAAYEQYF. The CDR3 DNA sequence: TGCGCCAGCAGCTTGGTCGCGCGCGCGGCCTACGAGCAGTACTTC.